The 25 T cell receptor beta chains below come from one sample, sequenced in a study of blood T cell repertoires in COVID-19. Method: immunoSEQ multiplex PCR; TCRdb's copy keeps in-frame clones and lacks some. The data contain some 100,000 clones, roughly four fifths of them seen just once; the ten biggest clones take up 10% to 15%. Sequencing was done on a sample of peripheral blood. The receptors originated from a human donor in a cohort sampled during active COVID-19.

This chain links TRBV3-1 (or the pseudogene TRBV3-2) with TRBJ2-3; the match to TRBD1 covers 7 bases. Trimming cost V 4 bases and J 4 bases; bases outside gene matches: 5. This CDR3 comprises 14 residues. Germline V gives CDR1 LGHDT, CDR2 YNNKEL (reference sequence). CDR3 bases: TGTGCCAGCAGCCGGCCCCAGGGGGCAGATACGCAGTATTTT. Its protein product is CASSRPQGADTQYF.

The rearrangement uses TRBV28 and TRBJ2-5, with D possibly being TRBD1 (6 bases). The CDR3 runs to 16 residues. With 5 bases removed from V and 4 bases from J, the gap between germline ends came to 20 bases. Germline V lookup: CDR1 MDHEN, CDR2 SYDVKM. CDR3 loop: CASSPRRGAGAETQYF. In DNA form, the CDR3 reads TGTGCCAGCAGTCCCCGTCGAGGAGCAGGGGCAGAGACCCAGTACTTC.

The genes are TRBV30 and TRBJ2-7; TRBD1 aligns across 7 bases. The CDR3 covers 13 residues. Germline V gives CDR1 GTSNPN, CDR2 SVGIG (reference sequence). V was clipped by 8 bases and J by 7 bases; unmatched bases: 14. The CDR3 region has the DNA TGTGCCCTCCGCCGAAGGGGGCGCCGGGAGCAGTACTTC. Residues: CALRRRGRREQYF.

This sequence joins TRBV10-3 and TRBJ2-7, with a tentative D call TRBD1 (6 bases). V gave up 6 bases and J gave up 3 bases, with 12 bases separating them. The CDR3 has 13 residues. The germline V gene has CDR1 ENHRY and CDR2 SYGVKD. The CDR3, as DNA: TGTGCCATCAGCCAAGGACAGTTCTACGAGCAGTACTTC. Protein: CAISQGQFYEQYF.

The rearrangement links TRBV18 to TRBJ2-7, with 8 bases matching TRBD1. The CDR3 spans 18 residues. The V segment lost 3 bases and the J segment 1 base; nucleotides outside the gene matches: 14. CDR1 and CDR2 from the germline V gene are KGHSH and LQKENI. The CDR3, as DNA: TGTGCCAGCTCACCGATACCCCCAGGGGGCGGAATTTCCTACGAGCAGTACTTC. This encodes CASSPIPPGGGISYEQYF.

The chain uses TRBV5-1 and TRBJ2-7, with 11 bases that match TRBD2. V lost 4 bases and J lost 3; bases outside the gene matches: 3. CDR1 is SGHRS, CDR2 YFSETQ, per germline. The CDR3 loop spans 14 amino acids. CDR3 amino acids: CASSPSGGFYEQYF. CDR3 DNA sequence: TGCGCCAGCAGCCCTAGCGGGGGGTTCTACGAGCAGTACTTC.

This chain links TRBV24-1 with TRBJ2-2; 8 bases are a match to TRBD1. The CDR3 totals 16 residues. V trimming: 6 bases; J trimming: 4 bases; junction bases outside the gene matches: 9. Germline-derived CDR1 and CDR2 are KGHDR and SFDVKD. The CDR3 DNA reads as TGTGCCACCAGTTACCGGACAGGGAAGGGCACCGGGGAGCTGTTTTTT. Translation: CATSYRTGKGTGELFF.

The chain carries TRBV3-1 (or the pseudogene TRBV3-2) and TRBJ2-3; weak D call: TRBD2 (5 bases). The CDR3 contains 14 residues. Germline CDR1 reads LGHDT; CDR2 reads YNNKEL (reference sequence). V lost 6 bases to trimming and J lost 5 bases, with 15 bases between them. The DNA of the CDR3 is TGTGCCAGCAGGCCTCGAGGGCTGGGAGATACGCAGTATTTT. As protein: CASRPRGLGDTQYF.

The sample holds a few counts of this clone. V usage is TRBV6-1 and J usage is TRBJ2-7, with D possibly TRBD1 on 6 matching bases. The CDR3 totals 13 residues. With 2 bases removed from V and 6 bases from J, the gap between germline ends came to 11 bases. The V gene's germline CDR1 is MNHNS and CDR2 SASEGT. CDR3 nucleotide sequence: TGTGCCAGCAGTGAACAGGGGACCACCGAGCAGTACTTC. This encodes CASSEQGTTEQYF.

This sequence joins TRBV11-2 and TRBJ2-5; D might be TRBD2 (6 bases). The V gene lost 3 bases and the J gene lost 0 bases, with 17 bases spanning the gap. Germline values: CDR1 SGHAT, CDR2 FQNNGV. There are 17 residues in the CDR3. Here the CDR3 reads CASSLDPAGQYQETQYF. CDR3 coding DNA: TGTGCCAGCAGCTTGGATCCGGCGGGGCAGTACCAAGAGACCCAGTACTTC. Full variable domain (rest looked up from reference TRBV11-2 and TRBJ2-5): EAGVAQSPRYKIIEKRQSVAFWCNPISGHATLYWYQQILGQGPKLLIQFQNNGVVDDSQLPKDRFSAERLKGVDSTLKIQPAKLEDSAVYLCASSLDPAGQYQETQYFGPGTRLLVL.

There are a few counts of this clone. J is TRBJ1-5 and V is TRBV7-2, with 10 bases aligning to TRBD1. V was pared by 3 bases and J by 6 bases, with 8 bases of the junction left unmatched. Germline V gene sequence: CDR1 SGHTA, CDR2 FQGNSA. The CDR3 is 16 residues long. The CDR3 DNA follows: TGTGCCAGCAGCTTTGCGGGGACAGGGGCTGGTCAGCCCCAGCATTTT. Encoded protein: CASSFAGTGAGQPQHF.

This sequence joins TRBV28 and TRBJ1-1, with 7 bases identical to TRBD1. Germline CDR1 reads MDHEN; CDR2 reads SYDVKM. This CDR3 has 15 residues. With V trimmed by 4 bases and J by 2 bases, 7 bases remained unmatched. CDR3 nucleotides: TGTGCCAGCAGTTCCTTCAGGGGGTTTAACACTGAAGCTTTCTTT. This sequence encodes CASSSFRGFNTEAFF.

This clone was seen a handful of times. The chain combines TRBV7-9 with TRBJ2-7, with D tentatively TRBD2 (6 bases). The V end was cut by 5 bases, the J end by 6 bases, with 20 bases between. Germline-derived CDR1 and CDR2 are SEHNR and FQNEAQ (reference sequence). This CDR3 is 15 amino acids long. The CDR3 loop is CASSPRWSGEGEQYF. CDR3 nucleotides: TGTGCCAGCAGCCCCCGATGGTCGGGGGAAGGCGAGCAGTACTTC.

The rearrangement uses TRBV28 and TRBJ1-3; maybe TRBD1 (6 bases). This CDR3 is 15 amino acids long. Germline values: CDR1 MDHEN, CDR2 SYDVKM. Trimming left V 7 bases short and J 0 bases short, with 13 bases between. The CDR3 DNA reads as TGTGCCAGCACCCGGGACAACTTCTCTGGAAACACCATATATTTT. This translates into CASTRDNFSGNTIYF.

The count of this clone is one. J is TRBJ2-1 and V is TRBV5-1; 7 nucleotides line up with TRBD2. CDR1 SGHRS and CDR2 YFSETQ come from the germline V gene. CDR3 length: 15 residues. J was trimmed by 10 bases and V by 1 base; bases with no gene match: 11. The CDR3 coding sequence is TGCGCCAGCAGCTTGACTAGCGCCATTTCGAGGGAGCAGTTCTTC. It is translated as CASSLTSAISREQFF.

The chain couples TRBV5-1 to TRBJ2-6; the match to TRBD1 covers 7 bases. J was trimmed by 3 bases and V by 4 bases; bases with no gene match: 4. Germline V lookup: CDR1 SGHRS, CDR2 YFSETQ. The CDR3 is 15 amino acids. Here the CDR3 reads CASSGQAGGANVLTF. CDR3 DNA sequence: TGCGCCAGCAGCGGACAGGCTGGTGGGGCCAACGTCCTGACTTTC.

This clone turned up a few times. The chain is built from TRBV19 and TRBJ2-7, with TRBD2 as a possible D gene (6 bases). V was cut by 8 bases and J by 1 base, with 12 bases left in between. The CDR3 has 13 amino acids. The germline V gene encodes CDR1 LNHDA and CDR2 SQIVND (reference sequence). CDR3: CASGIGGSYEQYF. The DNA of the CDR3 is TGTGCCAGTGGGATCGGGGGTTCCTACGAGCAGTACTTC.

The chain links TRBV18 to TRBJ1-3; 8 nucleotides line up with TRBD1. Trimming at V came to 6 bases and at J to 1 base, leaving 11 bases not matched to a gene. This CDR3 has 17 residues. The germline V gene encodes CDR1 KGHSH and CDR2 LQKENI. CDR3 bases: TGTGCCAGCTCCGCCGGGACAGGCTATTTGTCTGGAAACACCATATATTTT. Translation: CASSAGTGYLSGNTIYF.

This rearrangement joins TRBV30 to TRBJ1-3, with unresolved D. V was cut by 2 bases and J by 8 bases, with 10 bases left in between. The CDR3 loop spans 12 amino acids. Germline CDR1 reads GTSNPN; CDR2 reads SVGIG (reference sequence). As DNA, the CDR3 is TGTGCCTGGAGTCGGCGGGCGGACACCATATATTTT. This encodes CAWSRRADTIYF.

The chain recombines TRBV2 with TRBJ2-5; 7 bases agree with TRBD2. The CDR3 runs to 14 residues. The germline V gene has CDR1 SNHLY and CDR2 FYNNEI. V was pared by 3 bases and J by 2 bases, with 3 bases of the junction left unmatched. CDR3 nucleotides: TGTGCCAGCAGTGACCGGACTAGGCAAGAGACCCAGTACTTC. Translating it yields CASSDRTRQETQYF.

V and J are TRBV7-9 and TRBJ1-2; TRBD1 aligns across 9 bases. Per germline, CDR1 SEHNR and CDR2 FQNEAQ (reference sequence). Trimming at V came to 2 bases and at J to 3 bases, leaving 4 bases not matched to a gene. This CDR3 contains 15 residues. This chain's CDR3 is CASSLSRTGDYGYTF. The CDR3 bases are TGTGCCAGCAGCTTATCCCGGACAGGGGACTATGGCTACACCTTC.

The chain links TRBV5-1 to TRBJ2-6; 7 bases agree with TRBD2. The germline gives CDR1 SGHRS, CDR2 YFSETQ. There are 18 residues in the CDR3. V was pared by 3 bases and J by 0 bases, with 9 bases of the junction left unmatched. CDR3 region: CASSSPGGTYSGANVLTF. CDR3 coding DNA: TGCGCCAGCAGCTCCCCCGGGGGGACCTACTCTGGGGCCAACGTCCTGACTTTC.

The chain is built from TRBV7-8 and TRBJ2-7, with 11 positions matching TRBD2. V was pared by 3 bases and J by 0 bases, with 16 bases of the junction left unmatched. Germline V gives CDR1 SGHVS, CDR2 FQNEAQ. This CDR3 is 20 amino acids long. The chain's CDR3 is CASSFTLTGFGTSGSYEQYF. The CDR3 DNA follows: TGTGCCAGCAGCTTTACCTTGACAGGATTCGGGACTAGCGGCTCCTACGAGCAGTACTTC.

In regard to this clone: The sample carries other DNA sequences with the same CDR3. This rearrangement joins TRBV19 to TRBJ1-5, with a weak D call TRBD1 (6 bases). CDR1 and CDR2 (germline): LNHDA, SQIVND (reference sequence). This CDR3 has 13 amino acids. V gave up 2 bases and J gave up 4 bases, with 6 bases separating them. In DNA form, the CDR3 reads TGTGCCAGTAGTATAAGGGGGAATCAGCCCCAGCATTTT. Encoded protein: CASSIRGNQPQHF.

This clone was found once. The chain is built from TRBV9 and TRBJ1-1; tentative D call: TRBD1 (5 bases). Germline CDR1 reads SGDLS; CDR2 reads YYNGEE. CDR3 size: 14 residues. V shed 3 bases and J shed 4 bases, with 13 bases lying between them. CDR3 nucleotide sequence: TGTGCCAGCAGCGGTGGGGGGATTGGCACTGAAGCTTTCTTT. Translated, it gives CASSGGGIGTEAFF.